The 30 T cell receptor beta chains reported below all come from one sample, sequenced in a study of blood T cell repertoires in COVID-19. Sequencing was performed with immunoSEQ multiplex PCR; in TCRdb, only in-frame clones are kept and a portion is missing. The data hold roughly 260,000 clones, with around 90% observed a single time. The sequenced material came from peripheral blood. Source of these receptors: a person aged 18 to 29 with COVID-19, enrolled during active disease.

The CDR3 loop is CSVERAQGSSYNEQFF. CDR3 in DNA: TGCAGCGTTGAACGGGCCCAGGGAAGCTCCTACAATGAGCAGTTCTTC. The chain recombines TRBV29-1 with TRBJ2-1, with D tentatively TRBD1 (5 bases). With 2 bases removed from V and 0 bases from J, the gap between germline ends came to 14 bases. This CDR3 spans 16 amino acids. Germline V gene data show CDR1 as SQVTM and CDR2 as ANQGSEA.

This clone has only one observation. DNA of the CDR3: TGCAGCGCCGTCCGGGAAGCGGGCACTGAAGCTTTCTTT. Translated, it gives CSAVREAGTEAFF. The chain carries TRBV29-1 and TRBJ1-1; D gene unclear. This CDR3 contains 13 residues. CDR1 and CDR2 from the germline V gene are SQVTM and ANQGSEA. V lost 7 bases, J lost 4 bases, and 16 bases lay in between.

This clone was detected only a few times. The chain combines TRBV18 with TRBJ1-1; D is ambiguous. V was pared by 3 bases and J by 4 bases, with 9 bases between. Germline values: CDR1 KGHSH, CDR2 LQKENI. The CDR3 extends over 13 amino acids. CDR3 amino acids: CASSPSISTEAFF. In DNA, the CDR3 is TGTGCCAGCTCACCCAGTATCAGCACTGAAGCTTTCTTT.

The gene calls are TRBV30 and TRBJ2-2; D not resolved. V lost 4 bases and J lost 1, with 4 bases in between. The CDR3 runs to 12 residues. CDR1 and CDR2 from the germline V gene are GTSNPN and SVGIG (reference sequence). The CDR3 DNA sequence: TGTGCCTGGACAGGGAACACCGGGGAGCTGTTTTTT. It is translated as CAWTGNTGELFF. Based on the CDR3 plus reference TRBV30 and TRBJ2-2, the full variable domain is SQTIHQWPATLVQPVGSPLSLECTVEGTSNPNLYWYRQAAGRGLQLLFYSVGIGQISSEVPQNLSASRPQDRQFILSSKKLLLSDSGFYLCAWTGNTGELFFGEGSRLTVL.

This clone appeared a single time. The chain combines TRBV5-8 with TRBJ1-1; no definite D call. Germline CDR1 reads SGHTS; CDR2 reads YDEGEE. The CDR3 contains 13 residues. The ends were cut back, 0 bases at V and 10 bases at J, with 13 bases in the middle. The CDR3 bases are TGTGCCAGCAGCTTGGACCGATCGGCGGGAGCTTTCTTT. This encodes CASSLDRSAGAFF.

The rearrangement links TRBV6-1 to TRBJ2-3, with 12 bases aligning to TRBD2. Germline V lookup: CDR1 MNHNS, CDR2 SASEGT. The CDR3 sequence is 19 residues long. The V and J ends lost 1 base and 4 bases, in that order; junction bases with no gene match: 12. The DNA for the CDR3 is TGTGCCAGCAGTGAAGACCTAGCGGGAGGGCCGAGGGGGTCAGATACGCAGTATTTT. The encoded protein is CASSEDLAGGPRGSDTQYF.

The chain carries TRBV4-2 and TRBJ2-5, with 13 positions matching TRBD2. The CDR3 contains 16 residues. Germline CDR1 reads LGHNA; CDR2 reads YNFKEQ. Trimming at V came to 4 bases and at J to 5 bases, leaving 7 bases not matched to a gene. This CDR3 is CASSPRTSGRGETQYF. CDR3 nucleotides: TGTGCCAGCAGCCCCAGGACTAGCGGGAGAGGGGAGACCCAGTACTTC.

This rearrangement joins TRBV7-8 to TRBJ2-1, with 8 bases that match TRBD2. V was pared by 1 base and J by 0 bases, with 8 bases of the junction left unmatched. The CDR3 totals 18 residues. The germline V gene has CDR1 SGHVS and CDR2 FQNEAQ. CDR3 amino acids: CASSLDGGGQSSYNEQFF. DNA of the CDR3: TGTGCCAGCAGCTTAGATGGCGGGGGGCAGAGCTCCTACAATGAGCAGTTCTTC.

This clone turned up a few times. The rearrangement uses TRBV4-1 and TRBJ2-7; the D gene is possibly TRBD1 (5 bases). The V end lost 1 base, the J end lost 6 bases, and 7 bases lay between the germline ends. Germline lookup yields CDR1 MGHRA and CDR2 YSYEKL. This CDR3 contains 12 residues. CDR3 protein: CASSQGTGEQYF. In nucleotides, the CDR3 is TGCGCCAGCAGCCAAGGTACAGGCGAGCAGTACTTC.

V is TRBV9 and J is TRBJ2-3; TRBD2 agrees at 7 bases. This CDR3 is built from 15 residues. V dropped 1 base and J dropped 4; count of bases not matched to a gene: 6. Germline lookup yields CDR1 SGDLS and CDR2 YYNGEE. The CDR3 protein is CASSVHWLAADTQYF. The CDR3 nucleotides read TGTGCCAGCAGCGTACACTGGCTAGCGGCAGATACGCAGTATTTT.

The genes are TRBV4-1 and TRBJ2-3, with D unresolved. Germline V gives CDR1 MGHRA, CDR2 YSYEKL. There are 15 residues in the CDR3. The V end was cut by 0 bases, the J end by 0 bases, with 7 bases between. The CDR3 is CASSQDGRSTDTQYF. CDR3 coding DNA: TGCGCCAGCAGCCAAGATGGCAGGAGCACAGATACGCAGTATTTT.

V is TRBV4-3 and J is TRBJ2-2; 10 bases agree with TRBD2. Germline-derived CDR1 and CDR2 are LGHNA and YSLEER. V lost 2 bases to trimming and J lost 0 bases; unmatched junction nucleotides: 12. The CDR3 has 20 residues. The CDR3, as DNA: TGCGCCAGCAGCCAAAGAATGGTAGCGGGAGGAACCGCGAACACCGGGGAGCTGTTTTTT. Amino acids: CASSQRMVAGGTANTGELFF.

This chain's CDR3 is CASSLALGGHYEQYF. In DNA form, the CDR3 reads TGTGCCAGCAGCTTAGCGCTCGGGGGTCACTACGAGCAGTACTTC. V is TRBV11-2 and J is TRBJ2-7; tentatively, D is TRBD2 (6 bases). The germline CDR1 and CDR2 sequences are SGHAT and FQNNGV. The CDR3 is 15 residues long. With 1 base removed from V and 3 bases from J, the gap between germline ends came to 13 bases.

The chain uses TRBV11-2 and TRBJ2-7, with D tentatively TRBD2 (6 bases). CDR3 length: 12 amino acids. Germline V gene lookup returns CDR1 SGHAT and CDR2 FQNNGV. Between the trimmed V and J ends, which lost 10 bases and 1 base, there was a span of 11 bases. DNA of the CDR3: TGTGCCACCAATGGGGGGTCCTACGAGCAGTACTTC. Residues: CATNGGSYEQYF.

This chain uses TRBV19 with TRBJ1-6; D is unclear. V lost 3 bases and J 5 bases, leaving 8 bases between the germline ends. The CDR3 is made up of 14 amino acids. The germline V gene encodes CDR1 LNHDA and CDR2 SQIVND (reference sequence). CDR3 DNA: TGTGCCAGTAGTATCCGGGAGCATAATTCACCCCTCCACTTT. This gives the protein CASSIREHNSPLHF.

The CDR3 DNA sequence: TGTGCTAGTGGTTTGGGACTAGCGGATCAAGAGACCCAGTACTTC. This translates into CASGLGLADQETQYF. The chain couples TRBV12-5 to TRBJ2-5, with TRBD2 matching 9 bases. The CDR3 has 15 amino acids. V gave up 1 base and J gave up 2 bases; unmatched junction bases: 2. Germline CDR1 LGHNT, CDR2 FRNRAP.

The chain combines TRBV20-1 with TRBJ2-5; D is unresolved. CDR3 length: 11 residues. V lost 0 bases and J lost 5, with 4 bases in between. Germline loops: CDR1 DFQATT, CDR2 SNEGSKA (reference sequence). The DNA of the CDR3 is TGCAGTGCTAGAGAGAGGGAGACCCAGTACTTC. This translates into CSARERETQYF.

The chain uses TRBV5-1 and TRBJ2-7, with 8 bases fitting TRBD1. Looked up from germline, CDR1 is SGHRS and CDR2 is YFSETQ. The CDR3 contains 14 residues. Trimming took 0 bases from V and 6 from J; bases not matched to a gene: 5. CDR3 DNA sequence: TGCGCCAGCAGCTTGGCGACAGGGGCGATCGAGCAGTACTTC. The encoded protein is CASSLATGAIEQYF.

In DNA, the CDR3 is TGTGCCAGCAGCCAAGGGGGGAGGAGTTCACCCCTCCACTTT. As protein: CASSQGGRSSPLHF. The chain has TRBV14 and TRBJ1-6; perhaps TRBD1 as D (5 bases). Trimming shortened V by 1 base and J by 9 bases, and 10 bases separated the two germline ends. CDR3 length equals 14 residues. Looked up from germline, CDR1 is SGHDN and CDR2 is FVKESK.

The J gene is TRBJ1-6, the V gene TRBV4-3, with D unclear. Trimming removed 0 bases at V and 3 bases at J, with 6 bases between. CDR1 is LGHNA and CDR2 is YSLEER in the germline V gene. CDR3 length equals 15 residues. DNA for the CDR3: TGCGCCAGCAGCCAAGAACCGGGCTATAATTCACCCCTCCACTTT. Residues: CASSQEPGYNSPLHF.

The chain uses TRBV16 and TRBJ1-4, with no clear D. Trimming stripped 4 bases from V and 2 bases from J, with 11 bases between. From germline, CDR1 is KGHSY and CDR2 FQNENV. This CDR3 comprises 15 residues. CDR3 bases: TGTGCCAGCAGCCCAAGGACTGGGACTAATGAAAAACTGTTTTTT. This gives the protein CASSPRTGTNEKLFF.

The chain uses TRBV5-4 and TRBJ2-1; D unresolved. From germline, CDR1 is SGHNT and CDR2 YYREEE (reference sequence). The CDR3 spans 15 residues. Trimming pared 5 bases from V and 5 bases from J, leaving 17 bases between. The CDR3 loop is CASSRATVGHNEQFF. CDR3 DNA sequence: TGTGCCAGCAGTCGTGCGACTGTCGGCCACAATGAGCAGTTCTTC.

This chain joins TRBV14 and TRBJ2-7, with a tentative D call TRBD1 (6 bases). V was clipped by 1 base and J by 5 bases, with 15 bases between them. The germline CDR1 and CDR2 sequences are SGHDN and FVKESK. The CDR3 is made up of 15 amino acids. CDR3 nucleotides: TGTGCCAGCAGCCAAGCGGTTCAGGGGTGGCACGAGCAGTACTTC. Its translation: CASSQAVQGWHEQYF.

The chain links TRBV7-3 to TRBJ2-2; D might be TRBD2 (6 bases). From germline, CDR1 is SGHTA and CDR2 FQGTGA. This CDR3 region has 15 residues. Trimming stripped 2 bases from V and 4 bases from J, with 11 bases between. The CDR3 bases are TGTGCCAGCAGCTTAGGTAGCGGAGCCACCGGGGAGCTGTTTTTT. It is translated as CASSLGSGATGELFF.

The chain has TRBV6-5 and TRBJ2-1; 7 nucleotides agree with TRBD2. Germline lookup yields CDR1 MNHEY and CDR2 SVGAGI. This CDR3 has 15 residues. The V gene end was trimmed by 4 bases and the J gene end by 5 bases; junction bases not matched to a gene: 8. This CDR3 is CASSWDYKINNEQFF. CDR3 nucleotide sequence: TGTGCCAGCAGTTGGGACTACAAAATCAACAATGAGCAGTTCTTC.

This chain links TRBV7-8 with TRBJ2-3, with no clear D. V lost 5 bases, J lost 7 bases, and 13 bases lay in between. Germline assignment: CDR1 SGHVS and CDR2 FQNEAQ. The CDR3 has 13 residues. The CDR3 protein is CASSAAPVYTQYF. CDR3 bases: TGTGCCAGCAGCGCCGCTCCAGTTTATACGCAGTATTTT.

The chain is built from TRBV9 and TRBJ1-2, with D perhaps TRBD1 (5 bases). Germline loops: CDR1 SGDLS, CDR2 YYNGEE. The CDR3 consists of 12 residues. With 8 bases removed from V and 6 bases from J, the gap between germline ends came to 14 bases. The CDR3 protein is CASAGWIDGYTF. In DNA, the CDR3 is TGTGCCAGTGCAGGGTGGATTGATGGCTACACCTTC.

Details on this clone: In the same sample, other DNA sequences code for this CDR3. The chain recombines TRBV19 with TRBJ2-5, with D possibly matching TRBD1 (6 bases). The CDR3 runs 13 residues. Germline CDR1 is LNHDA and CDR2 is SQIVND (reference sequence). V lost 5 bases and J lost 4, with 11 bases in between. The CDR3 DNA follows: TGTGCCAGTAGTTCGGGCAGGGGAGAGACCCAGTACTTC. Protein sequence: CASSSGRGETQYF.

This clone turned up a few times. J is TRBJ2-5 and V is TRBV7-6; tentatively, D is TRBD2 (5 bases). The CDR3 contains 15 residues. The V end lost 5 bases, the J end lost 5 bases, and 18 bases lay between the germline ends. CDR1 and CDR2 from the germline V gene are SGHVS and FNYEAQ. The CDR3 nucleotides are TGTGCCAGCAGCCCCAGCACTAGGAGCTCGGAGACCCAGTACTTC. This codes for CASSPSTRSSETQYF.

This chain connects TRBV2 to TRBJ1-4, with D hard to call. V was clipped by 3 bases and J by 4 bases, with 3 bases between them. CDR1 and CDR2 from the germline V gene are SNHLY and FYNNEI. This CDR3 has 12 amino acids. CDR3 nucleotide sequence: TGTGCCAGCAGTGACAGTAATGAAAAACTGTTTTTT. Amino acids: CASSDSNEKLFF. Supplemented by reference TRBV2 and TRBJ1-4, the full variable domain reads EPEVTQTPSHQVTQMGQEVILRCVPISNHLYFYWYRQILGQKVEFLVSFYNNEISEKSEIFDDQFSVERPDGSNFTLKIRSTKLEDSAMYFCASSDSNEKLFFGSGTQLSVL.